The 2 T cell receptor beta chains presented below share a single source sample, sequenced in a study of blood T cell repertoires in COVID-19. Clones were read by immunoSEQ multiplex PCR, and TCRdb kept only the in-frame ones, dropping some. This table holds a few hundred thousand clones, 92% found once. Sample: PBMCs or T cells enriched from blood (not recorded which). All receptors come from a woman aged 25 to 39 who had recovered from COVID-19.

The chain couples TRBV28 to TRBJ2-7, with D perhaps matching TRBD2 (6 bases). This CDR3 is 13 amino acids long. Trimming cost V 3 bases and J 6 bases, with 12 bases left between them. CDR1 and CDR2 (germline): MDHEN, SYDVKM. DNA of the CDR3: TGTGCCAGCAGTTTGGCTCGGGAGTTCGAGCAGTACTTC. It is translated as CASSLAREFEQYF.

The rearrangement uses TRBV28 and TRBJ1-6, with a weak D call TRBD1 (6 bases). V lost 6 bases to trimming and J lost 13 bases, with 16 bases between them. Germline CDR1 reads MDHEN; CDR2 reads SYDVKM. The CDR3 covers 13 residues. In DNA form, the CDR3 reads TGTGCCAGCAGAGGACAGTCCCTTATCCCCCTCCACTTT. This gives the protein CASRGQSLIPLHF.